This TCR beta chain comes out of a study of shared clonotypes between healthy human individuals. Study outcomes and limitations: Rarefaction curves obtained for sorted subsets showed sequencing incomplete despite large depth. Estimated richness was generally greater in naive than memory subsets.

Measured with immunoSEQ multiplex PCR; TCRdb has only the in-frame clones, and not every one. The sample records around 620,000 clones, approximately 96% being singletons. This CDR3 comprises 11 residues. On this clone: Its antigen is not known. One junction end does not reproduce the germline sequence, and a read error may be involved.

Naive-designated CD8 cells lacked CD45RO, were positively enriched for CCR7, and omitted terminally differentiated effector memory CD45RA+ cells. Sequencing was done on a sample of naive CD8+ T cells sorted from blood. The source is a woman between 25 and 40 years old in good health. This chain connects TRBV23-1 to TRBJ2-1; no firm D call. TRBV23-1 qualifies as an ORF whose function is uncertain. In nucleotides, the CDR3 is TGCGCCAGCAGTCCCTATAATGAGCAGTTCTTC. Translated, it gives CASSPYNEQFF.